This TCR beta chain derives from a study of shared clonotypes between healthy human individuals. CD4+ cell separation produced CD45RA+ naive and CD45RA-negative memory subsets. The method was immunoSEQ multiplex PCR; TCRdb's version includes in-frame clones alone and lacks a portion of them. This sample yields more than 1,200,000 clones, of which approximately 98.5% are seen a single time; 0.36% belongs to the top ten. Per germline, CDR1 LNHDA and CDR2 SQIVND (reference sequence). CDR3 length equals 10 residues. The study, taken as a whole, reports: All-four-donor shared clonotypes had higher generation probabilities than non-shared clonotypes did.

Comments on this clone: Its specificity is not known. An end of the junction does not agree with germline; a read error may underlie this.

The TCR originated in a man under 40 in good health. The V gene is TRBV19, the J gene TRBJ1-1; D is undetermined. Sequencing input: naive CD4+ T cells sorted from blood. The subset was: CD45RA+ positively selected. CDR3 sequence reads: CASSIPSPIF. DNA for the CDR3: TGTGCCAGTAGTATCCCCTCGCCTATCTTT.